These 10 T cell receptor beta chains were sequenced from one sample in a study of naive and memory T cell subsets (dated 2017 in TCRdb). Library preparation used UMI-ligation and nested PCR. For sequencing, an Illumina MiSeq was employed. The beta constant-region primer consisted of an equimolar mixture of two oligonucleotides that together covered TRBC1 and TRBC2. The ligated cDNA went through four rounds of PCR with nested alpha and beta constant-region primers together with the SP2 primer. TCRdb took the public reads, trimmed them with fastp at Q25, ran MiXCR for clone calling and kept in-frame beta chains. Each CDR3 protein gets just one entry, which takes the most common genes and DNA from the rows behind it. Present in this sample are tens of thousands of distinct CDR3 sequences, 9% of which were seen just once. The ten largest clonotypes hold 0.95% to 1.5% of the sample. The material sequenced was naive CD8+ T cells from blood. In light of the paper, this sample's cell subset or site label describes: naive T cells, CD45RA high CD27+. The receptors come from a human donor in good health.

This clonotype occurred a few times. This chain links TRBV7-2 with TRBJ1-6; weak D call: TRBD1 (5 bases). Germline assignment: CDR1 SGHTA and CDR2 FQGNSA. Trimming took off 4 bases at V and 6 bases at J, with 13 bases between the two ends. This CDR3 contains 15 residues. The DNA of the CDR3 is TGTGCCAGCAGCTCCCAAGGGGCGGGTAATTCACCCCTCCACTTT. Translation gives CASSSQGAGNSPLHF.

This chain uses TRBV5-1 with TRBJ2-7; 8 nucleotides agree with TRBD1. The CDR3 is 13 amino acids. After removal of 4 bases from V and 8 bases from J, the junction contained 8 bases not matched to a gene. Germline lookup yields CDR1 SGHRS and CDR2 YFSETQ. The CDR3 loop is CASSTDRGRQQYF. Written as DNA, the CDR3 is TGCGCCAGCAGCACCGACAGGGGTCGTCAGCAGTACTTC.

This clonotype has at least ten counts. This chain connects TRBV4-3 to TRBJ2-3; 9 bases are shared with TRBD1. This CDR3 is 15 amino acids long. Germline assignment: CDR1 LGHNA and CDR2 YSLEER. V trimming: 0 bases; J trimming: 5 bases; junction bases outside the gene matches: 3. The CDR3 protein is CASSQDGQGRDTQYF. The DNA of the CDR3 is TGCGCCAGCAGCCAAGACGGACAGGGGAGAGATACGCAGTATTTT.

This clonotype was counted only a few times. V and J are TRBV7-9 and TRBJ1-6; weak D call: TRBD1 (5 bases). The germline V gene has CDR1 SEHNR and CDR2 FQNEAQ (reference sequence). This CDR3 has 13 amino acids. Trimming removed 5 bases at V and 9 bases at J, with 11 bases between. This CDR3 reads CASSVGVSSPLHF. CDR3 coding DNA: TGTGCCAGCAGCGTAGGGGTGTCTTCACCCCTCCACTTT.

This clonotype was detected only a few times. A read error may account for a junction end that differs from germline. The chain couples TRBV6-5 to TRBJ2-1; 10 bases are a match to TRBD2. CDR3 length: 15 residues. Germline CDR1 is MNHEY and CDR2 is SVGAGI. CDR3 sequence (DNA): TGTGCCAGCAGTGACTCGGGACTAGCGAACAATGAGCAGTTCTTC. Translated, it gives CASSDSGLANNEQFF.

This clonotype was seen only a few times. The chain combines TRBV5-4 with TRBJ1-1; possible D gene TRBD1, 5 bases. The germline V gene encodes CDR1 SGHNT and CDR2 YYREEE (reference sequence). This CDR3 region has 10 residues. The CDR3 spells CVTGGSEAFF. DNA of the CDR3: TGTGTCACGGGGGGGTCTGAAGCTTTCTTT. Complete variable domain (other parts from reference TRBV5-4 and TRBJ1-1): ETGVTQSPTHLIKTRGQQVTLRCSSQSGHNTVSWYQQALGQGPQFIFQYYREEENGRGNFPPRFSGLQFPNYSSELNVNALELDDSALYLCVTGGSEAFFGQGTRLTVV.

There are many counts of this clonotype. The gene calls are TRBV9 and TRBJ1-1, with D maybe TRBD1 (5 bases). In germline, CDR1 is SGDLS, CDR2 YYNGEE. The CDR3 runs to 13 residues. Trimming stripped 1 base from V and 1 base from J, with 5 bases between. The CDR3 coding sequence is TGTGCCAGCAGCGTAACAGGGAACACTGAAGCTTTCTTT. Amino acid sequence: CASSVTGNTEAFF.

This clonotype has a handful of counts. The rearrangement joins TRBV7-3 to TRBJ2-1, with TRBD2 matching 7 bases. Germline loops: CDR1 SGHTA, CDR2 FQGTGA. CDR3 length equals 15 residues. Unmatched junction bases numbered 2, after V lost 3 bases and J lost 0 bases. The CDR3 region is CASSFERGSYNEQFF. The CDR3 DNA reads TGTGCCAGCAGCTTTGAGCGGGGCTCCTACAATGAGCAGTTCTTC.

The chain links TRBV6-5 to TRBJ2-7; TRBD1 is a possible D gene (5 bases). The germline V gene has CDR1 MNHEY and CDR2 SVGAGI. This CDR3 spans 16 amino acids. V was trimmed by 0 bases and J by 0 bases, leaving 12 bases between them. The DNA for the CDR3 is TGTGCCAGCAGTTACTCGGCAGGGTCTAACTCCTACGAGCAGTACTTC. Translated: CASSYSAGSNSYEQYF.

This clonotype came up a few times. This CDR3 is CASSETGYQPQHF. Here the CDR3 DNA reads TGTGCCAGCAGTGAGACAGGGTATCAGCCCCAGCATTTT. The J gene is TRBJ1-5, the V gene TRBV27, with TRBD1 matching 7 bases. Germline trimming cut 5 bases from V and 5 bases from J; bases unmatched to any gene: 3. This CDR3 is built from 13 residues. The V gene's germline CDR1 is MNHEY and CDR2 SMNVEV (reference sequence).